The clone carrying this T cell receptor beta chain appeared once. As yet, its antigen is unknown. This record comes from a study of vaccination and CD4 T cells after COVID-19. Germline V gene sequence: CDR1 LNHDA, CDR2 SQIVND (reference sequence). The CDR3 has 13 amino acids. V shed 4 bases, J shed 6 bases, and the junction held 3 bases outside the gene matches. Treatment noted: roughly ten-day PBMC culture with coronavirus spike peptide pools or control peptides (ViraFEST assay). Cultured CD4+ T-cell DNA underwent Oncomine TCR Beta short-read sequencing. TCRdb reprocessed the PCR reads with MiXCR, giving one entry per CDR3 protein. The sample holds some 17,000 distinct CDR3 sequences, approximately 48% seen once.

J is TRBJ2-3 and V is TRBV19, with TRBD1 matching over 8 bases. This receptor was identified in a human donor who had recovered from COVID-19. The sequenced sample was CD4+ T cells from blood, cultured in vitro, obtained before SARS-CoV-2 vaccination. The CDR3 DNA reads TGTGCCAGTAGTACAGGGGGCAGGGATACGCAGTATTTT. Protein sequence: CASSTGGRDTQYF. Combining the CDR3 with reference TRBV19 and TRBJ2-3 gives the whole variable domain DGGITQSPKYLFRKEGQNVTLSCEQNLNHDAMYWYRQDPGQGLRLIYYSQIVNDFQKGDIAEGYSVSREKKESFPLTVTSAQKNPTAFYLCASSTGGRDTQYFGPGTRLTVL.